The sequence of this T cell receptor beta chain was determined in a study of read filtering for tumor transcriptome and immune sequencing. Across the whole study: Patients were about 18 male and some 13 female, mean age approximately 70 years, range roughly 45 to 85.

Molecular barcoded adaptors covering alpha/delta and beta/gamma chains were used on approximately 400 ng RNA. MiXCR, applied by TCRdb to the reads, yields one record per CDR3 protein. The sample lists around 65,000 distinct CDR3 sequences, roughly 19% occurring once. This clonotype was seen more than once but under ten times. The CDR3 spans 15 residues. The germline gives CDR1 SGHTA, CDR2 FQGTGA. The V end lost 5 bases, the J end lost 2 bases, and 14 bases lay between the germline ends. What was sequenced was a population of CD138-negative cells sorted from bone marrow. The chain couples TRBV7-3 to TRBJ2-3; perhaps TRBD2 as D (5 bases). The sequence was collected from a donor aged 40 or older with multiple myeloma. CDR3 coding DNA: TGTGCCAGCAGCCCGTTGAGGGCAGCCACAGATACGCAGTATTTT. Protein: CASSPLRAATDTQYF.